This T cell receptor (beta chain) came from a study of follicular helper T cells after annual influenza vaccination. Time point reported: 2015-2016 season, pre-vaccination. Germline V gene sequence: CDR1 SGHTA, CDR2 FQGTGA. The CDR3 contains 14 residues. V lost 5 bases, J lost 7 bases, and 14 bases lay in between. TCRdb keeps only in-frame clones here, not all; method: immunoSEQ multiplex PCR. The top ten clones hold roughly 0.45% of a sample with more than 13,000 clones, about four fifths of them seen once. The chain recombines TRBV7-3 with TRBJ2-2, with a possible D match to TRBD1 (6 bases). The source is an adult who received the influenza vaccine. The material was CXCR5- memory CD4+ T cells sorted from blood, obtained on the day of influenza vaccination. The CDR3, as DNA: TGTGCCAGCAGCCTAAGGGGGAACGGCGGGGAGCTGTTTTTT. This codes for CASSLRGNGGELFF. Together with reference TRBV7-3 and TRBJ2-2, the CDR3 gives the full variable domain: GAGVSQTPSNKVTEKGKYVELRCDPISGHTALYWYRQSLGQGPEFLIYFQGTGAADDSGLPNDRFFAVRPEGSVSTLKIQRTERGDSAVYLCASSLRGNGGELFFGEGSRLTVL.